This T cell receptor (beta chain) was sequenced for a study of T cell responses to AZD1222 COVID-19 vaccine. Whole-study results and caveats: Spike-specific TCR depth and breadth grew after two AZD1222 doses. Donors in the cohort were predominantly white British and more often female, and clonal diversity was possibly underestimated.

Here immunoSEQ multiplex PCR was the method, and the copy in TCRdb shows in-frame clones only, minus some. The sample lists about 82,000 clones, 83% occurring once. Second doses at about 4 or about 12 weeks were pooled. As regards this clone: Its target is unknown.

This CDR3 is built from 15 residues. Trimming removed 3 bases at V and 1 base at J, with 13 bases between. Germline V gives CDR1 SGHTA, CDR2 FQGNSA. The chain has TRBV7-2 and TRBJ2-7, with D possibly matching TRBD1 (5 bases). This TCR derives from an adult who received the AZD1222 COVID-19 vaccine. Sample: peripheral blood, taken 28 days after the second AZD1222 dose. The CDR3 DNA reads as TGTGCCAGCAGCTTGATACAGGAACATTCCTACGAGCAGTACTTC. As protein: CASSLIQEHSYEQYF.